The 23 T cell receptor beta chains in this list originate from one sample, sequenced in a study of blood T cell repertoires in COVID-19. Assay: immunoSEQ multiplex PCR; the TCRdb copy retains only in-frame clones and omits some. The sample contains 150,000 to 200,000 clones, 80% to 90% of which appear only once. The sample taken for sequencing was peripheral blood. The source of these receptors is a woman aged 80 or over with COVID-19, enrolled during active disease.

The chain combines TRBV19 with TRBJ1-6, with unresolved D. This CDR3 has 16 residues. From germline, CDR1 is LNHDA and CDR2 SQIVND (reference sequence). V lost 1 base and J 0 bases, leaving 7 bases between the germline ends. As DNA, the CDR3 is TGTGCCAGTAGTATAGTCCGGGTCTCCTATAATTCACCCCTCCACTTT. Encoded protein: CASSIVRVSYNSPLHF.

The rearrangement uses TRBV29-1 and TRBJ2-3; 8 bases match TRBD1. In germline, CDR1 is SQVTM, CDR2 ANQGSEA. This CDR3 contains 14 residues. The J segment lost 1 base and the V segment lost 6 bases, leaving 6 bases of the junction unmatched. CDR3 amino acids: CSVPGTGGTDTQYF. The DNA for the CDR3 is TGCAGCGTCCCCGGGACAGGCGGCACAGATACGCAGTATTTT.

This sequence joins TRBV2 and TRBJ2-3; 9 nucleotides line up with TRBD2. V was clipped by 4 bases and J by 1 base; unmatched bases: 0. From germline, CDR1 is SNHLY and CDR2 FYNNEI. The CDR3 contains 14 residues. DNA of the CDR3: TGTGCCAGCAGTGGGACTAGCGGCACAGATACGCAGTATTTT. This encodes CASSGTSGTDTQYF. The complete variable domain, with remaining parts taken from reference TRBV2 and TRBJ2-3, reads EPEVTQTPSHQVTQMGQEVILRCVPISNHLYFYWYRQILGQKVEFLVSFYNNEISEKSEIFDDQFSVERPDGSNFTLKIRSTKLEDSAMYFCASSGTSGTDTQYFGPGTRLTVL.

The chain has TRBV10-3 and TRBJ1-2, with TRBD1 matching 9 bases. The CDR3 loop spans 16 amino acids. V was pared by 4 bases and J by 4 bases, with 10 bases of the junction left unmatched. Germline loops: CDR1 ENHRY, CDR2 SYGVKD. DNA for the CDR3: TGTGCCATCAGTGGGGACAGGGCCGTCCAAAGCTATGGCTACACCTTC. Translated, it gives CAISGDRAVQSYGYTF.

V and J are TRBV6-5 and TRBJ1-5; D gene unclear. Deletions cut 8 bases from V and 4 bases from J, with 12 bases between. Germline loops: CDR1 MNHEY, CDR2 SVGAGI. The CDR3 runs 13 residues. CDR3 protein: CASSRELNQPQHF. The CDR3 DNA is TGTGCCAGCTCCCGCGAGTTAAATCAGCCCCAGCATTTT.

The chain links TRBV29-1 to TRBJ2-1; 8 positions match TRBD2. V lost 1 base to trimming and J lost 8 bases; unmatched junction nucleotides: 4. Germline assignment: CDR1 SQVTM and CDR2 ANQGSEA. This CDR3 contains 13 residues. As DNA, the CDR3 is TGCAGCGTTGAAGGTAGCGGGGTCGATGAGCAGTTCTTC. Residues: CSVEGSGVDEQFF.

V usage is TRBV7-9 and J usage is TRBJ2-5, with D possibly matching TRBD1 (5 bases). The CDR3 loop spans 12 amino acids. Per the germline V gene, CDR1 is SEHNR and CDR2 is FQNEAQ (reference sequence). The CDR3 sequence: CASRRGRETQYF. CDR3 coding DNA: TGTGCTAGCCGTAGGGGAAGAGAGACCCAGTACTTC. The whole variable domain, filled in from reference TRBV7-9 and TRBJ2-5, reads DTGVSQNPRHKITKRGQNVTFRCDPISEHNRLYWYRQTLGQGPEFLTYFQNEAQLEKSRLLSDRFSAERPKGSFSTLEIQRTEQGDSAMYLCASRRGRETQYFGPGTRLLVL.

This chain uses TRBV4-3 with TRBJ2-2; a weak D match, TRBD1 (6 bases). Germline V CDR1 and CDR2: LGHNA, YSLEER. The CDR3 loop spans 15 amino acids. Trimming took off 0 bases at V and 7 bases at J, with 12 bases between the two ends. Written as DNA, the CDR3 is TGCGCCAGCAGCCAAGAGACACAGGGATTCGGGGAGCTGTTTTTT. It encodes CASSQETQGFGELFF.

The chain carries TRBV27 and TRBJ2-3; maybe TRBD1 (5 bases). Per the germline V gene, CDR1 is MNHEY and CDR2 is SMNVEV (reference sequence). The V end was cut by 2 bases, the J end by 8 bases, with 20 bases between. The CDR3 covers 16 residues. The CDR3 DNA is TGTGCCAGCAGTTTAAGGGGTGCCCTTCCCCCCAGTACGCAGTATTTT. Its protein product is CASSLRGALPPSTQYF.

Only a few counts were recorded for this clone. This chain uses TRBV5-5 with TRBJ1-1, with a tentative D call TRBD1 (5 bases). The CDR3 sequence is 14 residues long. CDR1 is SGHKS, CDR2 YYEKEE, per germline (reference sequence). The V end was cut by 1 base, the J end by 3 bases, with 10 bases between. The CDR3 loop reads CASSLSGVYTEAFF. CDR3 DNA: TGTGCCAGCAGCTTGTCGGGGGTCTACACTGAAGCTTTCTTT.

DNA of the CDR3: TGCGCCAGCAGCCCGGAGGAGCGGGCGTGGGAGCAGTTCTTC. The encoded protein is CASSPEERAWEQFF. This chain links TRBV4-1 with TRBJ2-1; maybe TRBD2 (6 bases). Germline V gene data show CDR1 as MGHRA and CDR2 as YSYEKL. CDR3 length equals 14 residues. V gave up 4 bases and J gave up 10 bases, with 17 bases separating them.

The chain is built from TRBV5-1 and TRBJ2-1; 7 positions agree with TRBD1. V was pared by 3 bases and J by 9 bases, with 6 bases of the junction left unmatched. The CDR3 totals 13 residues. Per the germline V gene, CDR1 is SGHRS and CDR2 is YFSETQ. The CDR3 is CASSSDRVGEQFF. The CDR3 DNA sequence: TGCGCCAGCAGCTCTGACAGGGTAGGTGAGCAGTTCTTC.

This sequence joins TRBV5-4 and TRBJ1-2; a possible D gene is TRBD1 (5 bases). Germline CDR1 SGHNT, CDR2 YYREEE (reference sequence). The CDR3 is 15 amino acids. V lost 4 bases and J 4 bases, leaving 17 bases between the germline ends. This chain's CDR3 is CASSGASGPGYGYTF. In DNA form, the CDR3 reads TGTGCCAGCAGCGGTGCGTCAGGGCCGGGCTATGGCTACACCTTC.

V and J are TRBV5-1 and TRBJ2-5; D gene uncertain. The V gene lost 7 bases and the J gene lost 1 base, with 20 bases spanning the gap. CDR3 size: 16 residues. Per the germline V gene, CDR1 is SGHRS and CDR2 is YFSETQ. Written as DNA, the CDR3 is TGCGCCAGCTCACGCGGAGTAGTCGGGTTCCAAGAGACCCAGTACTTC. It specifies CASSRGVVGFQETQYF.

The chain employs TRBV11-3 and TRBJ2-2, with TRBD2 identical over 7 bases. Trimming removed 1 base from V and 6 bases from J; junction bases left unmatched: 5. CDR1 is SGHNT, CDR2 YENEEA, per germline. CDR3 length: 15 residues. This CDR3 reads CASSLGTRGAGELFF. In DNA form, the CDR3 reads TGTGCCAGCAGCTTAGGGACTAGAGGTGCCGGGGAGCTGTTTTTT.

This clone has only a few counts. The V gene is TRBV5-6, the J gene TRBJ2-1; D is undetermined. V lost 2 bases to trimming and J lost 7 bases, with 10 bases between them. This CDR3 spans 13 amino acids. Germline-derived CDR1 and CDR2 are SGHDT and YYEEEE. The CDR3, as DNA: TGTGCCAGCAGCTTCCTTAGCCGAAATGAGCAGTTCTTC. As protein: CASSFLSRNEQFF.

The V gene is TRBV11-3, the J gene TRBJ1-3; 7 positions agree with TRBD1. The trim removed 5 bases at V and 0 bases at J, leaving 10 bases unmatched. Germline V lookup: CDR1 SGHNT, CDR2 YENEEA. This CDR3 has 17 residues. The CDR3 sequence: CASSRTRDSLSGNTIYF. CDR3 in DNA: TGTGCCAGCAGCCGAACCCGGGACAGTCTCTCTGGAAACACCATATATTTT.

This clone was found once. The V call is TRBV28, the J call TRBJ1-5; 10 bases are a match to TRBD1. CDR3 length: 16 amino acids. The germline CDR1 and CDR2 sequences are MDHEN and SYDVKM. The junction had 5 bases not matched to a gene; V was cut back by 3 bases and J by 3 bases. The CDR3 here is CASSFLTGGNNQPQHF. In nucleotides, the CDR3 is TGTGCCAGCAGTTTTTTGACAGGGGGCAACAATCAGCCCCAGCATTTT.

The chain has TRBV24-1 and TRBJ2-7; 8 nucleotides agree with TRBD1. The CDR3 is 16 residues long. Trimming at V came to 3 bases and at J to 0 bases, leaving 6 bases not matched to a gene. Germline V gene sequence: CDR1 KGHDR, CDR2 SFDVKD. In DNA form, the CDR3 reads TGTGCCACCAGTGATCCCGGGACAGGAAACTCCTACGAGCAGTACTTC. Residues: CATSDPGTGNSYEQYF.

The chain couples TRBV4-2 to TRBJ2-5, with 8 bases identical to TRBD2. The V segment lost 0 bases and the J segment 5 bases; nucleotides outside the gene matches: 11. The CDR3 is 17 amino acids. Germline lookup yields CDR1 LGHNA and CDR2 YNFKEQ. The CDR3 DNA reads TGTGCCAGCAGCCAAGATGGGCTAGCGGGCCCTCTGGAGACCCAGTACTTC. This encodes CASSQDGLAGPLETQYF.

The sample holds a few counts of this clone. The V and J genes are TRBV6-5 and TRBJ1-1; 7 positions agree with TRBD1. CDR1 MNHEY and CDR2 SVGAGI come from the germline V gene. V gave up 5 bases and J gave up 0 bases; unmatched junction bases: 6. There are 15 residues in the CDR3. CDR3 in amino acids: CASSRMGQMNTEAFF. The CDR3, as DNA: TGTGCCAGCAGTAGGATGGGACAGATGAACACTGAAGCTTTCTTT.

This chain uses TRBV5-6 with TRBJ1-2, with a tentative D call TRBD1 (5 bases). The CDR3 totals 14 residues. V was clipped by 4 bases and J by 2 bases, with 12 bases between them. Germline values: CDR1 SGHDT, CDR2 YYEEEE. The DNA of the CDR3 is TGTGCCAGCAGCCTGGAGACAGTAAACTATGGCTACACCTTC. This encodes CASSLETVNYGYTF.

This chain uses TRBV19 with TRBJ1-5, with D tentatively TRBD1 (6 bases). The length of the CDR3 is 13 residues. Between the trimmed V and J ends, which lost 4 bases and 3 bases, there was a span of 7 bases. Germline values: CDR1 LNHDA, CDR2 SQIVND (reference sequence). The CDR3, as DNA: TGTGCCAGTAGTACAGGGGTCAATCAGCCCCAGCATTTT. Its protein is CASSTGVNQPQHF.